A single sample is the source of the 10 T cell receptor beta chains below, sequenced in a study of human T cells and chemical hapten exposure. Time point: patch test 3, about 24 weeks after DPC sensitization. Treatment defined: therapeutic diphenylcyclopropenone sensitization with weekly scalp DPC. TCRdb processed the RACE reads anew with MiXCR; each CDR3 protein has one entry. The sample has more than 45,000 distinct CDR3 sequences; under 15% are singletons. The sample here was whole blood, taken in connection with sensitization to the hapten diphenylcyclopropenone (DPC). These receptors came from a man under 40 with alopecia areata. Some clones in this sample may be carry-over from other donors' samples.

This clonotype was seen only a few times. This chain links TRBV5-1 with TRBJ2-1; tentatively, D is TRBD1 (6 bases). Germline loops: CDR1 SGHRS, CDR2 YFSETQ. This CDR3 has 15 residues. V dropped 2 bases and J dropped 8 bases, with 17 bases sitting between them. Here the CDR3 reads CASSFLGANSDEQFF. In DNA form, the CDR3 reads TGCGCCAGCAGCTTCTTGGGGGCGAATAGCGATGAGCAGTTCTTC.

This clonotype was recorded at least ten times. This rearrangement joins TRBV3-1 to TRBJ1-5, with 8 bases matching TRBD1. Trimming removed 4 bases from V and 7 bases from J; junction bases left unmatched: 6. Germline V gives CDR1 LGHDT, CDR2 YNNKEL (reference sequence). The CDR3 runs to 14 residues. The CDR3 loop reads CASSPRQGSQPQHF. The CDR3 DNA reads TGTGCCAGCAGCCCCCGACAGGGGTCACAGCCCCAGCATTTT.

This clonotype was counted a few times. V usage is TRBV5-1 and J usage is TRBJ2-3, with TRBD2 identical over 8 bases. The trim removed 3 bases at V and 4 bases at J, leaving 10 bases unmatched. Per germline, CDR1 SGHRS and CDR2 YFSETQ. This CDR3 region has 16 residues. The CDR3: CASSSGLGLGADTQYF. CDR3 nucleotides: TGCGCCAGCAGCTCTGGTTTGGGACTAGGAGCAGATACGCAGTATTTT.

The table lists this clonotype with many counts. The chain employs TRBV7-9 and TRBJ2-2, with D possibly being TRBD1 or TRBD2 (5 bases each). Germline CDR1 SEHNR, CDR2 FQNEAQ (reference sequence). Trimming left V 5 bases short and J 1 base short, with 11 bases between. This CDR3 is built from 15 residues. CDR3 region: CASSIPGRNTGELFF. The CDR3, as DNA: TGTGCCAGCAGCATTCCGGGACGGAACACCGGGGAGCTGTTTTTT.

This clonotype was recorded a few times. The chain links TRBV5-1 to TRBJ1-2; 7 nucleotides agree with TRBD1. Germline trimming cut 1 base from V and 2 bases from J; bases unmatched to any gene: 2. From germline, CDR1 is SGHRS and CDR2 YFSETQ. There are 14 residues in the CDR3. The CDR3 sequence is CASSLRGQNYGYTF. The CDR3 DNA reads TGCGCCAGCAGCTTGAGGGGACAGAACTATGGCTACACCTTC.

A remark on this clonotype: Germline is not matched at one junction end, which may reflect a read error. The chain couples TRBV15 to TRBJ1-5; D is unclear. CDR3 size: 13 residues. Germline values: CDR1 LNHNV, CDR2 YYDKDF (reference sequence). This CDR3 is CATSSQSNQPQHF. The CDR3 region has the DNA TGTGCCACGAGCAGCCAGTCCAATCAGCCCCAGCATTTT. Full variable domain (remainder filled in from reference TRBV15 and TRBJ1-5): DAMVIQNPRYQVTQFGKPVTLSCSQTLNHNVMYWYQQKSSQAPKLLFHYYDKDFNNEADTPDNFQSRRPNTSFCFLDIRSPGLGDTAMYLCATSSQSNQPQHFGDGTRLSIL.

This clonotype was counted at least ten times. The rearrangement uses TRBV7-9 and TRBJ1-3, with D tentatively TRBD1 (5 bases). V dropped 3 bases and J dropped 6 bases, with 18 bases sitting between them. The CDR3 runs to 16 residues. Per germline, CDR1 SEHNR and CDR2 FQNEAQ (reference sequence). The CDR3 DNA reads as TGTGCCAGCAGCTTGAGAACAGGCATCGCGAAAAACACCATATATTTT. Translation: CASSLRTGIAKNTIYF.

This clonotype was counted at least ten times. The gene calls are TRBV7-9 and TRBJ2-5; D remains unclear. The CDR3 is 11 amino acids. The germline V and J ends were trimmed by 5 bases and 2 bases, with 3 bases remaining between them. CDR1 is SEHNR and CDR2 is FQNEAQ in the germline V gene (reference sequence). DNA for the CDR3: TGTGCCAGCAGCGAGCAAGAGACCCAGTACTTC. Translation gives CASSEQETQYF.

About this clonotype: A clone one base away is much larger, so this may be a read error. The V gene is TRBV28, the J gene TRBJ1-1, with D unresolved. In germline, CDR1 is MDHEN, CDR2 SYDVKM. V lost 4 bases and J 1 base, leaving 4 bases between the germline ends. The CDR3 has 12 residues. CDR3 residues: CASSYWNTEAFF. The CDR3 bases are TGTGCCAGCAGTTACTGGAACACTGAAGCTTTCTTT.

This clonotype was observed a few times. The chain combines TRBV7-2 with TRBJ2-7; D remains unclear. Germline V gene data show CDR1 as SGHTA and CDR2 as FQGNSA. CDR3 length equals 12 residues. Deletions cut 1 base from V and 4 bases from J, with 5 bases between. CDR3 in DNA: TGTGCCAGCAGCTTAGTCGTATACGAGCAGTACTTC. As protein: CASSLVVYEQYF.